This note documents a single T cell receptor (beta chain) sequence. Its target is not known. The data belong to a study of cytomegalovirus exposure and HLA in healthy donors. Study outcomes and limitations: In a later analysis, HLA-associated TCR beta chains were more clonally expanded than equally common others. Later on, analysis showed that most CMV-associated TCR beta chains appeared to be HLA-restricted.

PCR primers comprised 60 Vbeta and 13 Jbeta primers. The data were produced by immunoSEQ multiplex PCR, yet TCRdb's version contains in-frame clones alone and is incomplete. The table includes tens of thousands of clones, around 90% detected once. The sequenced sample was PBMCs. This receptor was obtained from a man aged 18 to 30 in good health and CMV-seronegative.

The CDR3 reads CASSYLGLAYEQYF. In DNA, the CDR3 is TGTGCCAGCAGTTACCTGGGACTAGCCTACGAGCAGTACTTC. The chain is built from TRBV6-5 and TRBJ2-7, with 8 bases identical to TRBD2. Germline assignment: CDR1 MNHEY and CDR2 SVGAGI. The J segment lost 2 bases and the V segment lost 2 bases, leaving 2 bases of the junction unmatched. This CDR3 is built from 14 residues.